This T cell receptor beta chain was identified in a study of T-cell memory formation after mild COVID-19. The V gene lost 1 base and the J gene lost 0 bases, with 9 bases spanning the gap. Germline-derived CDR1 and CDR2 are SGHTA and FQGNSA. The CDR3 consists of 16 residues. TCRdb reanalysed the 5' RACE reads using MiXCR and keeps one entry per CDR3 protein. Among 350,000 to 500,000 distinct CDR3 sequences listed, roughly 20% were seen once. This clonotype was seen more than once but under ten times. This rearrangement joins TRBV7-2 to TRBJ1-4; no firm D call. This sequence was found in an adult woman who had mild COVID-19 (a few samples of this study predate the infection). Cell type and time point are not known. The sequencing sample was made of PBMCs or a T cell subset sorted from them (not recorded which). DNA for the CDR3: TGTGCCAGCAGCTTAGTCGGGCCAGCAACTAATGAAAAACTGTTTTTT. Translated, it gives CASSLVGPATNEKLFF.